What follows describes a single T cell receptor beta chain. The clone's antigen remains unknown. The sample holds no much larger clone one base away, and base qualities are not on file. Relative to germline, V is 4 bases shorter and J is 2 bases shorter, with 11 bases between their ends. The germline V gene gives CDR1 as SGHAT and CDR2 as FQNNGV. The CDR3 goes from the cysteine to the phenylalanine over 14 residues. The DNA shown is the 42-base CDR3, in frame from base 1. This entry belongs to a study of T cells in narcolepsy listed by TCRdb under 2018. For the wider study: Patients with narcolepsy type 1 or type 2 (NT1, NT2) and healthy control donors were enrolled in the study. The study used TCR Vbeta sequencing to track clonotypes in blood and CSF while looking for autoreactive T cells in narcolepsy patients that target self-antigens of hypocretin neurons (hypocretin, TRIB2).

Study-level results and caveats: Plots comparing CSF and blood CD4+ T cell clonotypes from the same patient highlighted HCRT-specific and TRIB2-specific autoreactive clonotypes. No sequences matching autoreactive T cell clones were present in some of the blood memory CD4+ repertoires from patients and controls. Numbers of sequenced blood memory CD4+ clonotypes were comparable, with averages of some 40,000 in patients and 30,000 to 35,000 in controls. According to the report, autoreactive clonotypes were detected serially in the blood of the same patients and of different patients, but not in healthy controls.

For TCR Vbeta sequencing, memory CD4+ T cells were sorted ex vivo from the peripheral blood of narcolepsy patients and healthy controls. Libraries were prepared through the immunoSEQ multiplex PCR assay. The table was pulled from immuneACCESS by TCRdb, which kept in-frame rearrangements only. Such tables lose some clones; where checked, under half of the loss comes from unresolved V genes, and the rest has no known cause. The sample yields about 34,000 clones; approximately 85% were counted once. Clones ranked in the top ten supply around 2.3% of the sample. Sequenced input: CD45RA- memory CD4+ T cells from PBMCs. Sample cell subset or site, as interpreted from the label and publication: memory T cells sorted ex vivo from peripheral blood. The sequence joins TRBV11-2 to TRBJ2-5; tentative D gene TRBD1, with 5 bases matching. The source of this sequence is a human donor with narcolepsy. The DNA is TGTGCCAGCAGCTGGGGCTTGGGTCAAGAGACCCAGTACTTC. It encodes CASSWGLGQETQYF. Reference TRBV11-2 and TRBJ2-5 proteins supply the regions before and after the CDR3; the full variable domain is: EAGVAQSPRYKIIEKRQSVAFWCNPISGHATLYWYQQILGQGPKLLIQFQNNGVVDDSQLPKDRFSAERLKGVDSTLKIQPAKLEDSAVYLCASSWGLGQETQYFGPGTRLLVL.